This T cell receptor (beta chain) was retrieved from a study of T cell changes during pregnancy in multiple sclerosis. V was pared by 7 bases and J by 4 bases, with 10 bases of the junction left unmatched. CDR3 length: 15 amino acids. Germline V lookup: CDR1 MNHNY, CDR2 SVGAGI (reference sequence). The repertoire was sequenced with immunoSEQ multiplex PCR; TCRdb's copy has only in-frame clones and lacks some. Of roughly 24,000 clones detected, roughly 86% appear once; the ten largest clones hold around 0.97%. This receptor was identified in a female donor in good health, enrolled as a control in a pregnancy study. The chain links TRBV6-6 to TRBJ1-2, with TRBD1 matching over 9 bases. Sample: CD4+ T cells from peripheral blood mononuclear cells, taken in the second trimester of pregnancy. CDR3 sequence reads: CASISPGTGSYGYTF. CDR3 DNA: TGTGCCAGCATTTCTCCCGGGACAGGGTCCTATGGCTACACCTTC.